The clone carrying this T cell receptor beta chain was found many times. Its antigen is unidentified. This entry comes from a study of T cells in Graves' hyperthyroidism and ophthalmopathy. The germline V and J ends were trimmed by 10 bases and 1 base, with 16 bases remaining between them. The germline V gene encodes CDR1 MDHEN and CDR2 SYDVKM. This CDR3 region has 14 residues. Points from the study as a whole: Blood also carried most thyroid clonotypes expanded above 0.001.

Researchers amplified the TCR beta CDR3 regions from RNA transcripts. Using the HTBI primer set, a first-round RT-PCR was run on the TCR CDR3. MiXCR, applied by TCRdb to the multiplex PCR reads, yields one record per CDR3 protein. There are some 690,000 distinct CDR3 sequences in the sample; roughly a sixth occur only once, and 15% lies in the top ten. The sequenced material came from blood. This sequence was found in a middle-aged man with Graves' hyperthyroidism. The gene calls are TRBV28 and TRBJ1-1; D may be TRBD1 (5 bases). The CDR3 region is CAILPSGQNTEAFF. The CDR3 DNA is TGTGCCATCCTTCCCTCAGGACAGAACACTGAAGCTTTCTTT.